This record concerns one T cell receptor beta chain sequence. This clonotype was seen a handful of times. Which antigen it targets is not known. The record has no base qualities; no much larger clone is one base away. Per the publication, the treatment or condition label means: allogeneic hematopoietic cell transplantation with graft depleted of TCRalphabeta T cells and CD19 B cells. The transplant recipients were children given TCRalphabeta/CD19-depleted allogeneic hematopoietic cell grafts. The library was obtained by PCR. Data came from an Illumina HiSeq 2500. To normalize quantification of the TCRbeta repertoire, the TCR libraries were built with molecular barcoding that relied on unique molecular identifiers. TCRdb's own reprocessing of the public reads used fastp at Q25 and MiXCR and kept productive beta chains. Records with the same CDR3 protein are collapsed into one entry carrying the most frequent genes and DNA. Within this sample are 350,000 to 500,000 distinct CDR3 sequences, with 43% of them counted one time only. 25% to 30% of the sample comes from the top ten.

This sample was included in a study of T-cell reconstitution after alpha-beta-depleted transplantation in children (dated by TCRdb to 2016 to 2018). Context from the whole study: T-cell immune reconstitution after TCRalphabeta/CD19-depleted allogeneic hematopoietic cell transplantation in children was quantitatively tracked in the study by means of TCR repertoire profiling.

The research as a whole found: The high TCRbeta diversity at day 60 in some patients was ascribed to recipient T cells and intrathymic progenitors that had survived conditioning. The frequencies of hyperexpanded clones fell over the following months, and after one year, T-cell counts and TCRbeta diversity were mostly attributed to newly produced T cells. The apparently early recovery of alphabetaT-cell counts about two months after transplant reportedly depended on only several hundred rapidly expanded clones that came from non-depleted graft cells.

The germline V gene encodes CDR1 ENHRY and CDR2 SYGVKD. The germline V and J ends show losses of 6 bases and 5 bases respectively, and no gene match explains 10 bases of the junction. The CDR3 contains 15 residues, cysteine and phenylalanine counted. Only CDR3 DNA remains: 45 bases, in frame from the first base. The material was PBMCs, obtained before TCRalphabeta/CD19-depleted stem cell transplant. The receptor chain draws on TRBV10-3 and TRBJ2-1, and TRBD1 matches 7 of the central bases. This clonotype was sampled from a girl aged 2 to 10 with aplastic anemia, due to receive a stem cell transplant. The encoded CDR3 is CAISTGVGQHNEQFF. DNA sequence: TGTGCCATCAGCACAGGGGTGGGACAACACAATGAGCAGTTCTTC.